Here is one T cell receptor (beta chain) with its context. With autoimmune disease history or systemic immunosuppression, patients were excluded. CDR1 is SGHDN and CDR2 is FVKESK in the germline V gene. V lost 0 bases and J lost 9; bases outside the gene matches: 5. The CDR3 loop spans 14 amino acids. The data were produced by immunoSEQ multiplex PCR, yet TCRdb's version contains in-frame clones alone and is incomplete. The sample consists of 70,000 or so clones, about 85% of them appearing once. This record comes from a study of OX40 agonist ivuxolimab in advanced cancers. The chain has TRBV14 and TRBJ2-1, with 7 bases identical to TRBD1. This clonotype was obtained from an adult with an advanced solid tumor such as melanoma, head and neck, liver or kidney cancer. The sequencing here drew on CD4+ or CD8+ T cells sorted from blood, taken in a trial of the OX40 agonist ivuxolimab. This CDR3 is CASSQEGRGSEQFF. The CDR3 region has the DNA TGTGCCAGCAGCCAAGAGGGCAGGGGGAGTGAGCAGTTCTTC.